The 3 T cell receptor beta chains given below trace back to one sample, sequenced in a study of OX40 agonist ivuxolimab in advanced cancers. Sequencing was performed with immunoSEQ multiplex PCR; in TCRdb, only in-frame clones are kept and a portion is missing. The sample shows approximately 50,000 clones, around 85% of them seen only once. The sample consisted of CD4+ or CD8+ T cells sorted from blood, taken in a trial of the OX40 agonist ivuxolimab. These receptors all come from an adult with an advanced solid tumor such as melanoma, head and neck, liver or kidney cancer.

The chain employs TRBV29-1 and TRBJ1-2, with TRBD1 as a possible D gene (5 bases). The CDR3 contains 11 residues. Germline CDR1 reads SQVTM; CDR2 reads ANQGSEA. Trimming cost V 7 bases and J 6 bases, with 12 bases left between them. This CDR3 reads CSDRRVNGYTF. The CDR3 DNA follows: TGCAGCGATCGCAGGGTGAATGGCTACACCTTC.

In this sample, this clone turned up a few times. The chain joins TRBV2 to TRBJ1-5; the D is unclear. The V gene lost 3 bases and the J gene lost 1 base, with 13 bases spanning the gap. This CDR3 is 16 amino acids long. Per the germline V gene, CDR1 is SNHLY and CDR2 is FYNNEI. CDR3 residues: CASSDFRSGSNQPQHF. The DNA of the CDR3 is TGTGCCAGCAGTGATTTCCGAAGCGGCAGCAATCAGCCCCAGCATTTT.

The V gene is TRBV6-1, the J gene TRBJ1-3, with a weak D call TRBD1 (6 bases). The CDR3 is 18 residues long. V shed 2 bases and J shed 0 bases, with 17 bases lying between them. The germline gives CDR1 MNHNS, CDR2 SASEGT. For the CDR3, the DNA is TGTGCCAGCAGTGAATTGCGTGGGCAGGGGACCTCTGGAAACACCATATATTTT. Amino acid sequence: CASSELRGQGTSGNTIYF.